Included here is one T cell receptor (beta chain) sequence, with context. This record belongs to a study of OX40 agonist ivuxolimab in advanced cancers. Losses at the gene ends were 2 bases for V and 4 bases for J; bases not matched to a gene: 2. The CDR3 covers 16 residues. The germline gives CDR1 SGDLS, CDR2 YYNGEE. Assay used: immunoSEQ multiplex PCR; TCRdb lists only in-frame clones, some missing. The table records 40,000 to 60,000 clones, 75% to 80% of them present only once. Baseline, cycle 4 day 1, and cycle 7 day 1 were the blood sampling points. J is TRBJ2-1 and V is TRBV9, with 14 bases fitting TRBD2. This receptor was taken from an adult with an advanced solid tumor such as melanoma, head and neck, liver or kidney cancer. This material consisted of CD4+ or CD8+ T cells sorted from blood, taken in a trial of the OX40 agonist ivuxolimab. Here the CDR3 reads CASSVGLAGVYNEQFF. In DNA form, the CDR3 reads TGTGCCAGCAGCGTGGGACTAGCGGGAGTATACAATGAGCAGTTCTTC.